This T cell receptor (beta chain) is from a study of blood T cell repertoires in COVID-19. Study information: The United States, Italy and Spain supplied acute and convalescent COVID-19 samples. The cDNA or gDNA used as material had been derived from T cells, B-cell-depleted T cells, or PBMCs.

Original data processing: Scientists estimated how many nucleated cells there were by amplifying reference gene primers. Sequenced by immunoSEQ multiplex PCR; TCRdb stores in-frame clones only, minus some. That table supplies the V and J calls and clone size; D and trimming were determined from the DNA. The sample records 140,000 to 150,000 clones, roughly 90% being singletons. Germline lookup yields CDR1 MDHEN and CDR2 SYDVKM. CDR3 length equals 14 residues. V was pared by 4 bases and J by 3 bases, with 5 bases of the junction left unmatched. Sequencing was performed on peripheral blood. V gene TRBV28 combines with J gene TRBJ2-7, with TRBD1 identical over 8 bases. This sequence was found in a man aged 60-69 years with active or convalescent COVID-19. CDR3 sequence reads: CASSSGTGVYEQYF. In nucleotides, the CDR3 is TGTGCCAGCAGTTCCGGGACAGGAGTCTACGAGCAGTACTTC. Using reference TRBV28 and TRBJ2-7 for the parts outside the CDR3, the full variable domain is DVKVTQSSRYLVKRTGEKVFLECVQDMDHENMFWYRQDPGLGLRLIYFSYDVKMKEKGDIPEGYSVSREKKERFSLILESASTNQTSMYLCASSSGTGVYEQYFGPGTRLTVT.